This T cell receptor beta chain was observed in a study of blood T cell repertoires in COVID-19. V trimming: 5 bases; J trimming: 4 bases; junction bases outside the gene matches: 3. The length of the CDR3 is 13 residues. CDR1 is KGHSH, CDR2 LQKENI, per germline. Assay used: immunoSEQ multiplex PCR; TCRdb lists only in-frame clones, some missing. The profile covers over 200,000 clones, with 84% appearing a single time and 6% to 8.5% taken by the ten largest. The specimen was peripheral blood. The J gene is TRBJ1-1, the V gene TRBV18; 8 nucleotides line up with TRBD1. This clonotype was obtained from a woman between 45 and 60 years old with active or convalescent COVID-19. In nucleotides, the CDR3 is TGTGCCAGCTCAGTACAGGGGGGCACTGAAGCTTTCTTT. Encoded protein: CASSVQGGTEAFF.